The source of this T cell receptor (beta chain) is a study of CD8 T cells in ankylosing spondylitis (dated by TCRdb to between 2016 and 2019). Describing the broader study: To find TCR variants linked to disease, the study profiled T cell receptor beta repertoires in ankylosing spondylitis patients and healthy donors. The full study cohort comprised some 27 ankylosing spondylitis patients and over a hundred healthy donors. Samples of peripheral blood were taken, and for ankylosing spondylitis patients, synovial fluid was collected as well. General findings and caveats noted by the study authors: Significant enrichment of the disease-linked clones was reported in matched synovial fluid samples from ankylosing spondylitis patients. Blood from ankylosing spondylitis patients appeared to be characterized by a TCR beta motif made up of under 10 highly homologous amino acid variants. In peripheral blood, the disease-linked clones were found at relatively low frequencies and had a CD8+ phenotype. Some motif variants had previously been reported in the synovial fluid and blood of reactive arthritis patients, which suggests shared mechanisms of disease initiation.

TCRdb lists the instrument as Illumina HiSeq 2500. TCR beta libraries were prepared by quantitative 5'-RACE with molecular barcodes. The authors' pipeline ran thus. To identify disease-linked TCR variants, a new computational method was used, one built on a probabilistic model of VDJ rearrangement. The raw public reads went through TCRdb reprocessing: fastp at Q25, MiXCR clone calling, in-frame beta chains kept. Rows are combined by CDR3 protein, so each entry shows the most common genes and DNA. V and J calls and clone size were set by TCRdb, not the authors. Present in this sample are 200,000 to 250,000 distinct CDR3 sequences, 10% of which were seen just once. The leading ten clones occupy 21% of the sample. This clonotype was found many times. Its antigen is not yet known. No clone much larger than this one lies a single base away; base qualities are absent. Sequenced: blood, either unsorted or a sorted T cell fraction (not recorded which). The TCR originated in a male donor with ankylosing spondylitis or in good health (not recorded which).

The CDR3 loop reads CASSISGQSFLGYTF. The bases read TGCGCCAGCAGCATATCGGGACAGTCGTTTCTTGGCTACACCTTC. This chain is built from TRBV5-1 and TRBJ1-2, with TRBD1 identical over 7 junction bases. From the cysteine through the phenylalanine, the CDR3 covers 15 amino acids. The entry retains the CDR3 DNA only, 45 bases that are in frame from base 1. V has 4 bases trimmed and J has 7 bases trimmed; junction bases matching no gene number 13. As encoded in the germline V gene, CDR1 is SGHRS while CDR2 is YFSETQ.